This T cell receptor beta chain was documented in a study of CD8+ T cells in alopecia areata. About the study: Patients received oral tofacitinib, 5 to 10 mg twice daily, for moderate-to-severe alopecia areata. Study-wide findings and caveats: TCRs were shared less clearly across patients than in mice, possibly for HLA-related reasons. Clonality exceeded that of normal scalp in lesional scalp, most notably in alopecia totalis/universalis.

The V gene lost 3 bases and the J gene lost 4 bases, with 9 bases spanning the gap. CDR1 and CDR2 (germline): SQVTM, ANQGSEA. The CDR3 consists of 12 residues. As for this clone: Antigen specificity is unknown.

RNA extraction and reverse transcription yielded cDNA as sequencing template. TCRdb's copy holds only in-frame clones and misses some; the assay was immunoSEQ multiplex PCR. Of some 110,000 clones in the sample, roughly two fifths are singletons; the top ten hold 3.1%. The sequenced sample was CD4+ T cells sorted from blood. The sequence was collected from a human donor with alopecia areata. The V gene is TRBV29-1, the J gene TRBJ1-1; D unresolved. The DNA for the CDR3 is TGCAGCGTTGATCGCCCGTCCACTGAAGCTTTCTTT. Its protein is CSVDRPSTEAFF.